The rows below give T cell receptor beta chains drawn from one sample of a study of cytomegalovirus exposure and HLA in healthy donors. Repertoires were generated with immunoSEQ multiplex PCR, while TCRdb's copy carries only in-frame clones and drops some. This table has about 180,000 clones, around 77% appearing once. Sequenced material: PBMCs. Every receptor here comes from a man in his sixties in good health and CMV-seronegative. Each CDR3 is given with its conserved first and last residue. The order of the fields is V gene, D gene, J gene, clone size, CDR3 protein, CDR3 DNA. D genes are given only for firm matches. A row's size may be missing; if present it is once, few, many or a size class.

V: TRBV2
D: TRBD1
J: TRBJ1-2
size: -
CDR3: CASSLRDSRYGYPF
DNA: TGTGCCAGCAGTCTCCGGGACAGCCGCTATGGCTACCCCTTC

V: TRBV7-8
D: TRBD2
J: TRBJ2-3
size: few
CDR3: CASSLTGGGLAGTPSTDTQYF
DNA: TGTGCCAGCAGCCTCACCGGCGGGGGACTAGCGGGAACTCCTAGCACAGATACGCAGTATTTT

V: TRBV4-2
D: TRBD1
J: TRBJ1-4
size: once
CDR3: CASRAQGNEKLFF
DNA: TGTGCCAGCAGGGCACAGGGGAATGAAAAACTGTTTTTT

V: TRBV28
D: -
J: TRBJ2-7
size: -
CDR3: CASSTPNTYEQYF
DNA: TGTGCCAGCAGTACACCAAACACCTACGAGCAGTACTTC

V: TRBV7-6
D: TRBD2
J: TRBJ2-7
size: -
CDR3: CASSPPSGSSEQYF
DNA: TGTGCCAGCAGCCCCCCTAGCGGGAGTTCCGAGCAGTACTTC

V: TRBV1
D: -
J: TRBJ2-3
size: -
CDR3: CTSSHGRLAGTDTQYF
DNA: TGCACCAGCAGCCATGGGAGGCTAGCGGGCACAGATACGCAGTATTTT

V: TRBV6-1
D: TRBD2
J: TRBJ2-7
size: -
CDR3: CASSEASASGISEQYF
DNA: TGTGCCAGCAGTGAAGCGTCGGCTAGCGGGATTTCCGAGCAGTACTTC

V: TRBV9
D: -
J: TRBJ2-2
size: -
CDR3: CASSEGGQQNTGELFF
DNA: TGTGCCAGCAGCGAGGGGGGACAGCAGAACACCGGGGAGCTGTTTTTT

V: TRBV30
D: TRBD2
J: TRBJ2-1
size: -
CDR3: CAWSKPGASGSHEQFF
DNA: TGTGCCTGGAGTAAACCGGGGGCTAGCGGGAGCCATGAGCAGTTCTTC

V: TRBV29-1
D: -
J: TRBJ2-7
size: -
CDR3: CSVDEGAYEQYF
DNA: TGCAGCGTTGACGAGGGGGCCTACGAGCAGTACTTC

V: TRBV18
D: -
J: TRBJ2-7
size: -
CDR3: CASSPGNRDSSYEQYF
DNA: TGTGCCAGCTCACCGGGTAACAGGGATAGCTCCTACGAGCAGTACTTC

V: TRBV28
D: -
J: TRBJ2-1
size: -
CDR3: CASSLPPVGQFF
DNA: TGTGCCAGCAGTTTACCCCCGGTCGGGCAGTTCTTC

V: TRBV7-2
D: TRBD2
J: TRBJ2-1
size: -
CDR3: CASSLRLAGGPGRDEQFF
DNA: TGTGCCAGCAGCCTTCGACTAGCGGGAGGGCCGGGTCGGGATGAGCAGTTCTTC

V: TRBV30
D: -
J: TRBJ1-2
size: -
CDR3: CAWSDSDSGGGYTF
DNA: TGTGCCTGGAGTGATTCGGACTCGGGGGGTGGCTACACCTTC

V: TRBV29-1
D: -
J: TRBJ1-4
size: -
CDR3: CSVSTNDMPHEKLFF
DNA: TGCAGCGTTTCTACAAACGACATGCCCCATGAAAAACTGTTTTTT

V: TRBV9
D: TRBD1
J: TRBJ2-7
size: -
CDR3: CASSVALGQGSEQYF
DNA: TGTGCCAGCAGCGTAGCCCTCGGACAGGGGAGCGAGCAGTACTTC

V: TRBV27
D: -
J: TRBJ2-5
size: -
CDR3: CASSPPGRVDETQYF
DNA: TGTGCCAGCAGTCCACCGGGAAGGGTGGACGAGACCCAGTACTTC

V: TRBV9
D: TRBD2
J: TRBJ2-1
size: -
CDR3: CASSTGTSGGHEQFF
DNA: TGTGCCAGCAGCACGGGGACTAGCGGGGGCCATGAGCAGTTCTTC

V: TRBV27
D: -
J: TRBJ1-2
size: once
CDR3: CASSPQTDVYGYTF
DNA: TGTGCCAGCAGTCCACAGACAGACGTCTATGGCTACACCTTC

V: TRBV19
D: -
J: TRBJ1-5
size: -
CDR3: CASSMGRGSQPQHF
DNA: TGTGCCAGTAGTATGGGCAGGGGATCCCAGCCCCAGCATTTT

V: TRBV6-5
D: -
J: TRBJ1-1
size: -
CDR3: CASSYPGLPEAFF
DNA: TGTGCCAGCAGTTATCCAGGGTTGCCTGAAGCTTTCTTT

V: TRBV6-6
D: TRBD2
J: TRBJ2-3
size: -
CDR3: CASRTGTSGSTDTQYF
DNA: TGTGCCAGCAGAACGGGGACTAGCGGGAGCACAGATACGCAGTATTTT

V: TRBV29-1
D: -
J: TRBJ1-1
size: few
CDR3: CSAQRTTTASEAFF
DNA: TGCAGCGCCCAAAGGACGACGACAGCTTCTGAAGCTTTCTTT

V: TRBV5-1
D: -
J: TRBJ2-5
size: -
CDR3: CASSLGAAQETQYF
DNA: TGCGCCAGCAGCTTGGGGGCAGCACAAGAGACCCAGTACTTC

V: TRBV7-9
D: -
J: TRBJ1-3
size: -
CDR3: CASRRNEVGNTIYF
DNA: TGTGCCAGCAGGCGCAATGAGGTTGGAAACACCATATATTTT

V: TRBV2
D: -
J: TRBJ1-2
size: -
CDR3: CASGSVLYGYTF
DNA: TGTGCCAGCGGTAGCGTTCTCTATGGCTACACCTTC

V: TRBV9
D: TRBD2
J: TRBJ2-1
size: once
CDR3: CASSTPTSGRDNEQFF
DNA: TGTGCCAGCAGCACCCCAACTAGCGGGAGAGATAATGAGCAGTTCTTC

V: TRBV2
D: -
J: TRBJ1-4
size: -
CDR3: CASSEGARANEKLFF
DNA: TGTGCCAGCAGTGAAGGTGCCAGGGCTAATGAAAAACTGTTTTTT

V: TRBV28
D: -
J: TRBJ1-3
size: few
CDR3: CASSLFGSSGNTIYF
DNA: TGTGCCAGCAGTTTATTTGGGAGCTCTGGAAACACCATATATTTT

V: TRBV7-3
D: TRBD1
J: TRBJ2-7
size: -
CDR3: CASSLVGGQGREQYF
DNA: TGTGCCAGCAGCTTAGTAGGTGGACAGGGGCGCGAGCAGTACTTC